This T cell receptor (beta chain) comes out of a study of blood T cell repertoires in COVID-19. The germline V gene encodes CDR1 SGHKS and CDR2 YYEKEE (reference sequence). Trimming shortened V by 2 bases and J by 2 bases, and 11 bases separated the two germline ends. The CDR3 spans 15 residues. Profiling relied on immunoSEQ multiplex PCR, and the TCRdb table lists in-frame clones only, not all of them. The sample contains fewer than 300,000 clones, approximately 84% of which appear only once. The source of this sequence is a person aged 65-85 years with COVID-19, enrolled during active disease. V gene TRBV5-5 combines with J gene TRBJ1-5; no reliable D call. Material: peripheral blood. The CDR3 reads CASSFGESGNQPQHF. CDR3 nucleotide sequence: TGTGCCAGCAGCTTCGGGGAGTCCGGCAATCAGCCCCAGCATTTT.